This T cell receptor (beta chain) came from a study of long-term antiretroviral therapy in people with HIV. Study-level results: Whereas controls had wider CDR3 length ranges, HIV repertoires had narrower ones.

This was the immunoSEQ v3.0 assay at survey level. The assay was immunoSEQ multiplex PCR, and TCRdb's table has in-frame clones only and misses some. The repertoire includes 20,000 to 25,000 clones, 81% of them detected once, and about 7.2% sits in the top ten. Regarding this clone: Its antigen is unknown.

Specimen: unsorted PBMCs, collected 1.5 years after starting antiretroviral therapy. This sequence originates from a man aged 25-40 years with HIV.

The CDR3 bases are TGTGCCAGCAGCTTATTAGGCGGGCCCCAAGAGACCCAGTACTTC. Protein product: CASSLLGGPQETQYF. The chain has TRBV7-2 and TRBJ2-5; D is possibly TRBD2 (5 bases). The CDR3 runs 15 residues. Germline assignment: CDR1 SGHTA and CDR2 FQGNSA. Trimming took off 2 bases at V and 1 base at J, with 11 bases between the two ends.